This T cell receptor (beta chain) was recorded in a study of cytomegalovirus exposure and HLA in healthy donors. Both 60 Vbeta primers and 13 Jbeta primers went into the PCR. This table comes from immunoSEQ multiplex PCR, and its TCRdb copy is limited to in-frame clones, with some not included. The profile shows about 160,000 clones, around 80% of them singletons. The specimen was PBMCs. This sequence was found in a man aged 18 to 30 in good health and CMV-seronegative.

This chain's CDR3 is CASSHDRFYEQYF. CDR3 DNA: TGCGCCAGCAGCCACGACAGATTCTACGAGCAGTACTTC. The chain combines TRBV4-3 with TRBJ2-7, with a possible D match to TRBD1 (5 bases). CDR3 length: 13 residues. Germline V lookup: CDR1 LGHNA, CDR2 YSLEER. V lost 3 bases and J 3 bases, leaving 9 bases between the germline ends.